Included here is one T cell receptor beta chain sequence, with context. This specimen comes from a study of blood T cell repertoires in COVID-19. Trimming took 3 bases from V and 11 from J, leaving 17 bases between them. CDR1 and CDR2 from the germline V gene are MNHNS and SASEGT. The CDR3 length is 15 residues. Assay used: immunoSEQ multiplex PCR; TCRdb lists only in-frame clones, some missing. The sample has about 400,000 clones; nearly 90% are singletons. The V gene is TRBV6-1, the J gene TRBJ1-6; D may be TRBD1 (5 bases). The sequencing sample was made of PBMCs or T cells enriched from blood (not recorded which). This receptor was identified in a woman aged 25 to 45 who had recovered from COVID-19. The CDR3 reads CASSDGRSLGAPLHF. CDR3 DNA: TGTGCCAGCAGTGATGGGCGATCGTTAGGGGCACCCCTCCACTTT.